This TCR beta chain appears in the sequencing data of a study of shared clonotypes between healthy human individuals. Replicate PCRs for sorted subsets used 200 ng DNA; this equaled 25,000 to 35,000 T cell genomes. In the authors' workflow: There were no quality scores in the junction-only immunoSEQ sequences, so filtering differed. Sequencing was performed with immunoSEQ multiplex PCR; in TCRdb, only in-frame clones are kept and a portion is missing. V, J and clone size are those of that table, while D and trimming were read from the DNA. Seen here are 95,000 to 120,000 clones, around 68% observed once, and the top ten hold approximately 24%. The table lists this clone with many counts. With V trimmed by 5 bases and J by 4 bases, 6 bases remained unmatched. The CDR3 length is 15 residues. Germline V gene data show CDR1 as SGHVS and CDR2 as FQNEAQ. Healthy HIV-negative adults without recent acute infections or vaccinations served as donors.

What was sequenced was memory CD8+ T cells sorted from blood. Subset given: CD45RO+ cells pooled with CCR7-negative TemRA cells. V is TRBV7-8 and J is TRBJ2-7; 12 nucleotides match TRBD2. The receptor was derived from a woman aged 30 to 39 in good health. The CDR3 DNA reads TGTGCCAGCAGCAAAAGGACTAGCGGGATGTACGAGCAGTACTTC. It yields the protein CASSKRTSGMYEQYF.